The 30 T cell receptor beta chains below all came from one sample that was sequenced in a study of T cells in Graves' hyperthyroidism and ophthalmopathy. Amplification of TCR beta CDR3 regions was performed using RNA transcripts as template. First-round RT-PCR of the TCR CDR3 relied on the HTBI primer set. TCRdb re-called the multiplex PCR reads with MiXCR, one entry per CDR3 protein. Of 700,000 or so distinct CDR3 sequences detected, 15% to 20% appear once; the ten largest clones hold approximately 8.4%. Sequenced sample: blood. Receptor source: a man aged 18 to 29 with Graves' hyperthyroidism.

This clonotype was observed at least ten times. The chain employs TRBV27 and TRBJ2-7; 7 bases match TRBD1. V lost 5 bases, J lost 3 bases, and 10 bases stayed unmatched. The CDR3 has 15 residues. Per germline, CDR1 MNHEY and CDR2 SMNVEV (reference sequence). The CDR3 loop is CASSPRGTAIYEQYF. The CDR3, as DNA: TGTGCCAGCAGTCCCCGAGGGACAGCTATCTACGAGCAGTACTTC.

This clonotype appeared a few times. The chain joins TRBV20-1 to TRBJ2-7; the match to TRBD1 covers 9 bases. V dropped 5 bases and J dropped 1; count of bases not matched to a gene: 6. The CDR3 spans 14 residues. Per germline, CDR1 DFQATT and CDR2 SNEGSKA (reference sequence). CDR3 region: CSARTGDRSYEQYF. As DNA, the CDR3 is TGCAGTGCTCGGACAGGGGATCGGTCCTACGAGCAGTACTTC.

This clonotype was picked up many times. The V and J genes are TRBV18 and TRBJ2-7; TRBD1 matches at 7 bases. Germline-derived CDR1 and CDR2 are KGHSH and LQKENI. With V trimmed by 5 bases and J by 5 bases, 6 bases remained unmatched. The CDR3 totals 13 residues. The CDR3 DNA follows: TGTGCCAGCTCAGTCACAGGGGATAACGAGCAGTACTTC. It is translated as CASSVTGDNEQYF.

This clonotype was detected a few times. The chain couples TRBV5-1 to TRBJ1-1; possible D gene TRBD1, 5 bases. V gave up 2 bases and J gave up 5 bases, with 10 bases separating them. The CDR3 sequence is 13 residues long. Germline CDR1 SGHRS, CDR2 YFSETQ. The CDR3 DNA follows: TGCGCCAGCAGCTTTAGGAAGGGGACTGAAGCTTTCTTT. Protein sequence: CASSFRKGTEAFF. Together with reference TRBV5-1 and TRBJ1-1, the CDR3 gives the full variable domain: KAGVTQTPRYLIKTRGQQVTLSCSPISGHRSVSWYQQTPGQGLQFLFEYFSETQRNKGNFPGRFSGRQFSNSRSEMNVSTLELGDSALYLCASSFRKGTEAFFGQGTRLTVV.

The sample holds a few counts of this clonotype. The rearrangement joins TRBV5-1 to TRBJ2-7; TRBD2 is a possible D gene (6 bases). Trimming removed 0 bases from V and 2 bases from J, with 12 bases in between. The CDR3 has 15 amino acids. Per germline, CDR1 SGHRS and CDR2 YFSETQ. CDR3 region: CASSLAEGLAYEQYF. In DNA form, the CDR3 reads TGCGCCAGCAGCTTGGCGGAGGGACTCGCCTACGAGCAGTACTTC.

V gene TRBV20-1 combines with J gene TRBJ2-3; 11 nucleotides match TRBD2. Germline V gives CDR1 DFQATT, CDR2 SNEGSKA (reference sequence). V shed 5 bases and J 2 bases; nucleotides not matched to a gene: 6. The CDR3 contains 15 residues. For the CDR3, the DNA is TGCAGTGCTCCTGGGACTAGCGGCTTCACAGATACGCAGTATTTT. Translation: CSAPGTSGFTDTQYF.

Only a few counts were recorded for this clonotype. V usage is TRBV30 and J usage is TRBJ1-3; D is possibly TRBD1 (6 bases). Germline CDR1 GTSNPN, CDR2 SVGIG (reference sequence). Trimming removed 1 base at V and 9 bases at J, with 13 bases between. The CDR3 loop spans 13 amino acids. CDR3 nucleotides: TGTGCCTGGAGTGCGACAGGCCCGGGCACCATATATTTT. Encoded protein: CAWSATGPGTIYF.

There are many counts of this clonotype. This chain links TRBV28 with TRBJ1-2; a weak D match, TRBD1 (6 bases). Germline lookup yields CDR1 MDHEN and CDR2 SYDVKM. The V end lost 6 bases, the J end lost 6 bases, and 14 bases lay between the germline ends. The CDR3 sequence is 13 residues long. The CDR3 loop reads CASSLAGADGYTF. The CDR3 region has the DNA TGTGCCAGCAGCCTGGCGGGGGCGGATGGCTACACCTTC.

The CDR3, as DNA: TGTGCCAGCAGTCGGACTAGCGGGAGTGGCTACAATGAGCAGTTCTTC. Protein: CASSRTSGSGYNEQFF. V usage is TRBV7-9 and J usage is TRBJ2-1; 13 nucleotides align to TRBD2. The CDR3 consists of 16 residues. In germline, CDR1 is SEHNR, CDR2 FQNEAQ (reference sequence). V trimming: 6 bases; J trimming: 3 bases; junction bases outside the gene matches: 5.

The table lists this clonotype with many counts. V and J are TRBV6-1 and TRBJ2-5; 16 nucleotides agree with TRBD2. V trimming: 4 bases; J trimming: 9 bases; junction bases outside the gene matches: 5. The CDR3 contains 15 residues. CDR1 is MNHNS and CDR2 is SASEGT in the germline V gene. The chain's CDR3 is CASSGGLAGGGAQYF. Here the CDR3 DNA reads TGTGCCAGCAGTGGGGGACTAGCGGGGGGGGGGGCCCAGTACTTC.

In its sample, this clonotype was seen a few times. The chain couples TRBV24-1 to TRBJ2-7; a weak D match, TRBD2 (5 bases). V was trimmed by 1 base and J by 6 bases, leaving 12 bases between them. CDR3 size: 14 residues. CDR1 KGHDR and CDR2 SFDVKD come from the germline V gene. DNA of the CDR3: TGTGCCACCAGTGATTTCCCGAGGACTCTCGAGCAGTACTTC. Translation: CATSDFPRTLEQYF.

The table lists this clonotype with many counts. The V gene is TRBV3-1, the J gene TRBJ2-7; no reliable D call. In germline, CDR1 is LGHDT, CDR2 YNNKEL (reference sequence). The CDR3 spans 15 residues. V was pared by 0 bases and J by 7 bases, with 16 bases between. CDR3 sequence reads: CASSQDTQVWWEQYF. CDR3 DNA: TGTGCCAGCAGCCAAGATACCCAGGTTTGGTGGGAGCAGTACTTC.

The V call is TRBV25-1, the J call TRBJ1-6; no definite D call. Looked up from germline, CDR1 is MGHDK and CDR2 is SYGVNS. The CDR3 runs 12 residues. The V end lost 4 bases, the J end lost 13 bases, and 11 bases lay between the germline ends. The CDR3 DNA follows: TGTGCCAGCAGTGGTAACACTTCGCCCCTCCACTTT. Translation gives CASSGNTSPLHF.

The chain recombines TRBV7-6 with TRBJ2-1; weak D call: TRBD2 (6 bases). This CDR3 has 15 amino acids. Germline CDR1 reads SGHVS; CDR2 reads FNYEAQ. V lost 1 base, J lost 7 bases, and 14 bases lay in between. As DNA, the CDR3 is TGTGCCAGCAGCTTAGATAGCGGCCCCTGGAATGAGCAGTTCTTC. It yields the protein CASSLDSGPWNEQFF.

This clonotype turned up a few times. The conserved closing phenylalanine or tryptophan is absent in this CDR3, likely reflecting a read error. This chain uses TRBV30 with TRBJ2-3; D not certain. The CDR3 is 11 residues long. Germline loops: CDR1 GTSNPN, CDR2 SVGIG (reference sequence). V lost 1 base, J lost 4 bases, and 3 bases lay in between. CDR3 in DNA: TGTGCCTGGAGTGAGGCAGATACGCAGTATCTT. Its protein product is CAWSEADTQYL.

The rearrangement links TRBV7-6 to TRBJ2-2; 11 bases align to TRBD2. With 2 bases clipped from V and 3 bases from J, the junction kept 8 bases outside the gene matches. The CDR3 sequence is 18 residues long. CDR1 and CDR2 (germline): SGHVS, FNYEAQ. The DNA for the CDR3 is TGTGCCAGCAGCTTAATGCCCGGACTAGCGGGTTACACCGGGGAGCTGTTTTTT. It is translated as CASSLMPGLAGYTGELFF.

The rearrangement links TRBV12-3 or TRBV12-4 to TRBJ2-7; D gene ambiguous. The CDR3 is made up of 16 amino acids. V lost 3 bases and J lost 0, with 15 bases in between. The CDR3 DNA follows: TGTGCCAGCAGTTTCATGGAGAGACGGTACTCCTACGAGCAGTACTTC. The encoded protein is CASSFMERRYSYEQYF.

This chain joins TRBV2 and TRBJ2-2; D remains ambiguous. The ends were cut back, 5 bases at V and 7 bases at J, with 5 bases in the middle. This CDR3 region has 11 residues. In germline, CDR1 is SNHLY, CDR2 FYNNEI. The CDR3, as DNA: TGTGCCAGCAGTCCCAACGGGGAGCTGTTTTTT. Translated, it gives CASSPNGELFF. The full variable domain, in which reference TRBV2 and TRBJ2-2 provide the parts outside the CDR3, is EPEVTQTPSHQVTQMGQEVILRCVPISNHLYFYWYRQILGQKVEFLVSFYNNEISEKSEIFDDQFSVERPDGSNFTLKIRSTKLEDSAMYFCASSPNGELFFGEGSRLTVL.

This clonotype was seen many times. The V gene is TRBV7-2, the J gene TRBJ2-3; 9 bases are shared with TRBD2. Per the germline V gene, CDR1 is SGHTA and CDR2 is FQGNSA. Trimming cost V 5 bases and J 5 bases; bases outside gene matches: 11. CDR3 length equals 16 residues. CDR3 amino acids: CASSPLAGDIGDTQYF. For the CDR3, the DNA is TGTGCCAGCAGCCCTTTAGCGGGAGACATAGGAGATACGCAGTATTTT.

This sequence joins TRBV7-6 and TRBJ2-3; 11 bases fit TRBD2. V shed 7 bases and J 0 bases; nucleotides not matched to a gene: 6. This CDR3 has 16 amino acids. CDR1 and CDR2 (germline): SGHVS, FNYEAQ. CDR3 coding DNA: TGTGCCAGCACATGGGGGACTAGCGGTAGCACAGATACGCAGTATTTT. Protein product: CASTWGTSGSTDTQYF.

This clonotype occurred a few times. The CDR3 sequence is CASSYNMGAGSGGTEAFF. The CDR3 DNA reads TGTGCCAGCAGTTATAATATGGGCGCGGGCAGTGGAGGTACTGAAGCTTTCTTT. The chain carries TRBV6-2 or TRBV6-3 and TRBJ1-1; D not certain. Germline CDR1 reads MNHEY; CDR2 reads SVGEGT. Trimming cost V 3 bases and J 5 bases, with 25 bases left between them. This CDR3 spans 18 amino acids.

The chain links TRBV27 to TRBJ2-7; 7 bases match TRBD1. The V gene's germline CDR1 is MNHEY and CDR2 SMNVEV (reference sequence). The J segment lost 0 bases and the V segment lost 5 bases, leaving 16 bases of the junction unmatched. CDR3 length: 18 amino acids. CDR3 nucleotide sequence: TGTGCCAGCAGTCTGACAGGGTACGGGGCTGAAAACTCCTACGAGCAGTACTTC. Protein: CASSLTGYGAENSYEQYF.

A few counts support this clonotype. The CDR3 loop reads CAISETSGIFNEQFF. The CDR3, as DNA: TGTGCCATCAGTGAGACTAGCGGTATTTTCAATGAGCAGTTCTTC. V is TRBV10-3 and J is TRBJ2-1, with TRBD2 identical over 8 bases. CDR1 is ENHRY, CDR2 SYGVKD, per germline. The CDR3 spans 15 residues. Unmatched junction bases numbered 6, after V lost 2 bases and J lost 6 bases.

The gene calls are TRBV3-1 and TRBJ2-1, with D possibly TRBD2 on 6 matching bases. The V end was cut by 5 bases, the J end by 9 bases, with 14 bases between. This CDR3 has 13 residues. Germline V lookup: CDR1 LGHDT, CDR2 YNNKEL (reference sequence). The CDR3: CASSFSSVGEQFF. The DNA of the CDR3 is TGTGCCAGCAGCTTCTCTAGCGTCGGTGAGCAGTTCTTC.

V and J are TRBV28 and TRBJ2-3; a possible D gene is TRBD2 (7 bases). The CDR3 contains 15 residues. Trimming shortened V by 7 bases and J by 2 bases, and 16 bases separated the two germline ends. Germline CDR1 MDHEN, CDR2 SYDVKM. The CDR3 coding sequence is TGTGCCAGCATCAAAGGGGGGGGCTCCACAGATACGCAGTATTTT. Protein product: CASIKGGGSTDTQYF. The full variable domain, its missing parts supplied by reference TRBV28 and TRBJ2-3, is DVKVTQSSRYLVKRTGEKVFLECVQDMDHENMFWYRQDPGLGLRLIYFSYDVKMKEKGDIPEGYSVSREKKERFSLILESASTNQTSMYLCASIKGGGSTDTQYFGPGTRLTVL.

This rearrangement joins TRBV29-1 to TRBJ1-1; 7 bases map to TRBD1. The CDR3 sequence is 11 residues long. Germline V lookup: CDR1 SQVTM, CDR2 ANQGSEA. Trimming at V came to 4 bases and at J to 6 bases, leaving 2 bases not matched to a gene. The CDR3 here is CSVAQGPEAFF. The CDR3 nucleotides are TGCAGCGTTGCACAGGGGCCTGAAGCTTTCTTT.

This clonotype was found many times. This chain joins TRBV28 and TRBJ2-5; no definite D call. The CDR3 length is 12 residues. Per the germline V gene, CDR1 is MDHEN and CDR2 is SYDVKM. Trimming left V 4 bases short and J 4 bases short, with 7 bases between. The chain's CDR3 is CASSSPRETQYF. The CDR3 coding sequence is TGTGCCAGCAGTTCTCCAAGAGAGACCCAGTACTTC. The complete variable domain, with remaining parts taken from reference TRBV28 and TRBJ2-5, reads DVKVTQSSRYLVKRTGEKVFLECVQDMDHENMFWYRQDPGLGLRLIYFSYDVKMKEKGDIPEGYSVSREKKERFSLILESASTNQTSMYLCASSSPRETQYFGPGTRLLVL.

In its sample, this clonotype was seen a few times. The J gene is TRBJ1-5, the V gene TRBV20-1; D gene unclear. V was shortened by 0 bases and J by 7 bases, with 13 bases between the two germline ends. Germline values: CDR1 DFQATT, CDR2 SNEGSKA (reference sequence). The CDR3 contains 14 residues. CDR3 sequence (DNA): TGCAGTGCTAGAGATCAAGGCAGAGCCCAGCCCCAGCATTTT. Translation: CSARDQGRAQPQHF.

This clonotype was seen at least ten times. The chain carries TRBV28 and TRBJ1-1; no definite D call. This CDR3 spans 12 amino acids. Germline CDR1 is MDHEN and CDR2 is SYDVKM. V gave up 3 bases and J gave up 10 bases, with 12 bases separating them. For the CDR3, the DNA is TGTGCCAGCAGTTTGCCGGGCTCGGGAGCTTTCTTT. Encoded protein: CASSLPGSGAFF.

This clonotype was seen a few times. The chain couples TRBV20-1 to TRBJ2-1; the match to TRBD2 covers 7 bases. In germline, CDR1 is DFQATT, CDR2 SNEGSKA (reference sequence). CDR3 length: 15 residues. After removal of 1 base from V and 12 bases from J, the junction contained 15 bases not matched to a gene. In nucleotides, the CDR3 is TGCAGTGCTAGAGTACGCGGGAGCCTAATTGGAATGCAGTTCTTC. This encodes CSARVRGSLIGMQFF.